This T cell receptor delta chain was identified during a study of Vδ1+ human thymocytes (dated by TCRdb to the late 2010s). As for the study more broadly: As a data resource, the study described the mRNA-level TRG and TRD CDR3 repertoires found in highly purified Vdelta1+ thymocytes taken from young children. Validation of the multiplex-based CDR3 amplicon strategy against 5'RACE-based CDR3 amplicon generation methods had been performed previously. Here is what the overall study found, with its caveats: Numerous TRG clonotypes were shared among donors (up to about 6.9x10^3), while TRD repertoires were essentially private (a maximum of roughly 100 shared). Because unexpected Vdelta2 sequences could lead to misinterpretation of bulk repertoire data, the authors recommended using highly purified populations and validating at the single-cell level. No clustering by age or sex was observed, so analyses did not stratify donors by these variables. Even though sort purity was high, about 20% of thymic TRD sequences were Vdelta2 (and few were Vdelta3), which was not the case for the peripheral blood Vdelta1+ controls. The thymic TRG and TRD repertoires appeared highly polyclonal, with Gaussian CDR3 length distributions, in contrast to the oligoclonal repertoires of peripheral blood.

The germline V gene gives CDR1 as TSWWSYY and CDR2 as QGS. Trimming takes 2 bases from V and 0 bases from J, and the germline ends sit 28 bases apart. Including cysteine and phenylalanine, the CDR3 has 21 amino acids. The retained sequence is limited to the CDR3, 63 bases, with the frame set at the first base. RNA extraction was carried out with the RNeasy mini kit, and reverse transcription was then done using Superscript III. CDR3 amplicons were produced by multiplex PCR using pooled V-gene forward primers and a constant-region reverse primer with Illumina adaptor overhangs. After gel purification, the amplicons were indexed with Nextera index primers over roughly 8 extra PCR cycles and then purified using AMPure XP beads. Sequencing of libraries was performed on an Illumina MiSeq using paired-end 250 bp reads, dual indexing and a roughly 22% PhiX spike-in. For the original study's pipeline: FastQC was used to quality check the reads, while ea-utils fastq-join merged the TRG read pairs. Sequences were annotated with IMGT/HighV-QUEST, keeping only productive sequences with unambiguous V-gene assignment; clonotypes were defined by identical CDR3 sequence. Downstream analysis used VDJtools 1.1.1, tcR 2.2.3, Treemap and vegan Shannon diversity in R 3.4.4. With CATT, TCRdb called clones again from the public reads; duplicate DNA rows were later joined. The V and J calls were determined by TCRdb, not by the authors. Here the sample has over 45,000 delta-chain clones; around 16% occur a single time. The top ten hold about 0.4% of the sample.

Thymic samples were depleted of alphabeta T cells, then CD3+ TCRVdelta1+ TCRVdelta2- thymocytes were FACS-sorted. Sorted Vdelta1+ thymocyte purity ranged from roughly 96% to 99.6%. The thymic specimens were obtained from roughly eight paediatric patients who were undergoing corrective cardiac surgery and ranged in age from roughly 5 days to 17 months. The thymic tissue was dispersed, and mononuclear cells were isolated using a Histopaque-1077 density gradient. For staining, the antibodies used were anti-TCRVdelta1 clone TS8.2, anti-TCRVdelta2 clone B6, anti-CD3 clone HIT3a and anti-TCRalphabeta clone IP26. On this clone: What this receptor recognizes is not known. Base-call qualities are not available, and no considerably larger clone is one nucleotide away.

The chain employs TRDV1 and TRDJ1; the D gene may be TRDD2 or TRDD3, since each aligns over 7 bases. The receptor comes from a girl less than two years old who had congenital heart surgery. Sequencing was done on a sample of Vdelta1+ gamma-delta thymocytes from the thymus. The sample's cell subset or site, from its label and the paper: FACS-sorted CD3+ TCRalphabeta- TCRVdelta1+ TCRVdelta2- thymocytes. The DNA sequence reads TGTGCTCTTGGGGAAGCCTTCCTTCCTCCGACCGCGTGGGGGAACACCGATAAACTCATCTTT. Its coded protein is CALGEAFLPPTAWGNTDKLIF.